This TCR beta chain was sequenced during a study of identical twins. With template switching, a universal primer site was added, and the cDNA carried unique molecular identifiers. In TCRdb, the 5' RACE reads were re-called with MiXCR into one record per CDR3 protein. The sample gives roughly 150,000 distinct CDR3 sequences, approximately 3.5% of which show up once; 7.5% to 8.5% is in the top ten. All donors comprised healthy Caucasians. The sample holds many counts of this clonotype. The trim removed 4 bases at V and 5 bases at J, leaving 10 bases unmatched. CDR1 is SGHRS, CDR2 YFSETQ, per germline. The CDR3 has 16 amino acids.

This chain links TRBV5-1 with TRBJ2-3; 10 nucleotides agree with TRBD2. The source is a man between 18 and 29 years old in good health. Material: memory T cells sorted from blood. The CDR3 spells CASSPRLAGVVDTQYF. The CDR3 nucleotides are TGCGCCAGCAGCCCGAGGCTAGCGGGAGTAGTAGATACGCAGTATTTT.